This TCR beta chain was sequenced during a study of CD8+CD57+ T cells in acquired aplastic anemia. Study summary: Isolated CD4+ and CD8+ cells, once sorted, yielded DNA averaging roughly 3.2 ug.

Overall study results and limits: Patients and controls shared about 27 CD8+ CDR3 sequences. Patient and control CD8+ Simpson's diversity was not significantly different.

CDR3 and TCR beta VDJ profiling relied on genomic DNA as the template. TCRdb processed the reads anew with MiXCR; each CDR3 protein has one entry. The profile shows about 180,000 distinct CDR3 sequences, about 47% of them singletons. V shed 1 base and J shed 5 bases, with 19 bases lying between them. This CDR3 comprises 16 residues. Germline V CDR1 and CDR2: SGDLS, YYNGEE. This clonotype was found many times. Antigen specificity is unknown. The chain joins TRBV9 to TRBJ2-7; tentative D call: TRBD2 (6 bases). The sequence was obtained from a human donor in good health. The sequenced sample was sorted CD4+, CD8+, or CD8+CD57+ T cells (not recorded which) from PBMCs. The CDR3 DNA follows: TGTGCCAGCAGCGTATACGGGAGAGGGGCTGTAGACGAGCAGTACTTC. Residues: CASSVYGRGAVDEQYF.